The present entry profiles one T cell receptor beta chain with its context. This CDR3 region has 16 residues. V shed 5 bases, J shed 6 bases, and the junction held 10 bases outside the gene matches. Germline V CDR1 and CDR2: MNHEY, SMNVEV (reference sequence). This sample was taken from a study of blood T cell repertoires in COVID-19. In the study overall: Spain, Italy and the United States supplied samples that represented acute and convalescent COVID-19. From T cells, B-cell-depleted T cells, or PBMCs came the material, which was cDNA or gDNA.

Per the authors' pipeline: Estimation of nucleated cell counts was performed using reference gene primer amplification. Sequencing used immunoSEQ multiplex PCR; TCRdb keeps in-frame clones, though not all of them. V and J calls and clone size are given by that table; D and trimming were obtained from the DNA. Among fewer than 200,000 clones listed, 85% to 90% were seen once. The Seattle site enrolled patients during active infection and followed them longitudinally. This TCR was recovered from a woman older than 75 with COVID-19, enrolled during active disease. This chain uses TRBV27 with TRBJ1-6; 7 positions agree with TRBD1. The sequencing sample was made of peripheral blood. CDR3 amino acids: CASSPRQGRSNSPLHF. Written as DNA, the CDR3 is TGTGCCAGCAGTCCCCGACAGGGTCGGAGTAATTCACCCCTCCACTTT.